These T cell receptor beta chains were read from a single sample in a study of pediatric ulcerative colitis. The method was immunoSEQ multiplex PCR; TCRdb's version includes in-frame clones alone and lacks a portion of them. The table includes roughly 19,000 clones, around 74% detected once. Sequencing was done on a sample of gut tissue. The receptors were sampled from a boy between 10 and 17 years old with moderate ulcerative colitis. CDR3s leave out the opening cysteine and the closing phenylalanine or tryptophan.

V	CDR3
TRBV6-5	ASQVGPPLNEQF
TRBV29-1	SVAGSRGAGGDQETQY
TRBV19	ASSGRVGANVLT
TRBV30	AWGQGTDQPQH
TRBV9	ASSVEGAGGSGYNEQF
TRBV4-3	ASSRGGGYNEQF
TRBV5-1	ASSFTVRGPANTGELF
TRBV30	AWSVARTGLWTGELF
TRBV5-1	ASSLGGTNVLGTQY
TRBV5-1	ASSLDEGWETQY
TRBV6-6	ASSDRGRGGNEQF
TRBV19	ASQIGSTNTEAF